The TCR beta chain under discussion was sequenced for a study of T-cell reconstitution after alpha-beta-depleted transplantation in children. General observations from the study: The authors attributed T-cell counts and diversity one year after transplant mostly to newly produced T cells. It was reported that alpha-beta T cells came from several hundred expanded graft clones (about two months after transplant).

Using unique molecular identifiers, the investigators prepared the TCRbeta library. TCRdb processed the PCR reads anew with MiXCR; each CDR3 protein has one entry. Found here are about 870,000 distinct CDR3 sequences, approximately 15% of them singletons; the top ten hold approximately 5%. As regards this clonotype: Its target is unknown.

The CDR3 totals 12 residues. Looked up from germline, CDR1 is MNHEY and CDR2 is SVGAGI. The V end lost 4 bases, the J end lost 8 bases, and 11 bases lay between the germline ends. The TCR was taken from a male patient younger than 18 who had a stem cell transplant for acute lymphoblastic leukemia, so the T cells may come from the graft donor. The sequencing used PBMCs, mostly from graft donor cells, collected 360 days after TCRalphabeta/CD19-depleted stem cell transplant. The J gene is TRBJ1-2, the V gene TRBV6-5; D unresolved. The CDR3 DNA follows: TGTGCCAGCAGTTCAAACTTGTGGGGCTACACCTTC. The encoded protein is CASSSNLWGYTF.